This entry lists 6 T cell receptor beta chains sequenced from one sample in a study of spatial heterogeneity in lung cancer. As to time point: sample taken at primary tumor resection. The authors sequenced whole RNA from tumor, nontumor lung or frozen PBMC without sorting. TCRdb re-called the 5' RACE reads with MiXCR, one entry per CDR3 protein. The sample records roughly 25,000 distinct CDR3 sequences, about 13% being singletons. The sequencing here drew on PBMCs, taken at surgery. Receptors were obtained from a female donor with early-stage non-small cell lung cancer.

At least ten counts were recorded for this clonotype. The rearrangement uses TRBV27 and TRBJ2-1; no reliable D call. CDR1 is MNHEY, CDR2 SMNVEV, per germline (reference sequence). The V end lost 7 bases, the J end lost 4 bases, and 5 bases lay between the germline ends. This CDR3 comprises 11 residues. CDR3 in DNA: TGTGCCAGCAAACAGTACAATGAGCAGTTCTTC. This gives the protein CASKQYNEQFF.

The CDR3 DNA sequence: TGTGCCAGCAGCCCCACCGGGGGTTTGGGAGGGACGCAGTATTTT. Residues: CASSPTGGLGGTQYF. This sequence joins TRBV11-2 and TRBJ2-3, with 7 bases identical to TRBD2. The germline V gene encodes CDR1 SGHAT and CDR2 FQNNGV. Trimming took 5 bases from V and 9 from J; bases not matched to a gene: 14. The CDR3 consists of 15 residues.

At least ten counts were recorded for this clonotype. The CDR3: CASSSVPGQGRKTEAFF. The CDR3 coding sequence is TGTGCCAGCAGCTCTGTCCCGGGACAGGGGCGGAAAACTGAAGCTTTCTTT. The chain has TRBV7-6 and TRBJ1-1; TRBD1 aligns across 10 bases. The CDR3 has 17 residues. Trimming cost V 4 bases and J 5 bases; bases outside gene matches: 13. The germline CDR1 and CDR2 sequences are SGHVS and FNYEAQ.

This clonotype was seen a few times. The chain recombines TRBV12-3 or TRBV12-4 with TRBJ1-1; D remains unclear. The CDR3 runs to 14 residues. V was clipped by 3 bases and J by 4 bases, with 12 bases between them. CDR3 loop: CASSLSRSGTEAFF. As DNA, the CDR3 is TGTGCCAGCAGTTTGTCTAGGTCGGGCACTGAAGCTTTCTTT.

Points on this clonotype: A read error is possible here, since a much larger clone lies one base away. The gene calls are TRBV27 and TRBJ2-5, with TRBD1 matching over 10 bases. CDR1 is MNHEY, CDR2 SMNVEV, per germline (reference sequence). V dropped 3 bases and J dropped 5; count of bases not matched to a gene: 15. This CDR3 region has 18 residues. CDR3 nucleotides: TGTGCCAGCAGTTTCAAACCACCGGACAGGGGGAACGGGGAGACCCAGTACTTC. Encoded protein: CASSFKPPDRGNGETQYF.

In this sample, this clonotype turned up many times. This chain joins TRBV11-3 and TRBJ2-1; D might be TRBD2 (5 bases). CDR1 and CDR2 (germline): SGHNT, YENEEA. Trimming pared 3 bases from V and 1 base from J, leaving 7 bases between. The CDR3 runs 14 residues. The CDR3 is CASSFRGSYNEQFF. The DNA for the CDR3 is TGTGCCAGCAGCTTTAGAGGGTCCTACAATGAGCAGTTCTTC.